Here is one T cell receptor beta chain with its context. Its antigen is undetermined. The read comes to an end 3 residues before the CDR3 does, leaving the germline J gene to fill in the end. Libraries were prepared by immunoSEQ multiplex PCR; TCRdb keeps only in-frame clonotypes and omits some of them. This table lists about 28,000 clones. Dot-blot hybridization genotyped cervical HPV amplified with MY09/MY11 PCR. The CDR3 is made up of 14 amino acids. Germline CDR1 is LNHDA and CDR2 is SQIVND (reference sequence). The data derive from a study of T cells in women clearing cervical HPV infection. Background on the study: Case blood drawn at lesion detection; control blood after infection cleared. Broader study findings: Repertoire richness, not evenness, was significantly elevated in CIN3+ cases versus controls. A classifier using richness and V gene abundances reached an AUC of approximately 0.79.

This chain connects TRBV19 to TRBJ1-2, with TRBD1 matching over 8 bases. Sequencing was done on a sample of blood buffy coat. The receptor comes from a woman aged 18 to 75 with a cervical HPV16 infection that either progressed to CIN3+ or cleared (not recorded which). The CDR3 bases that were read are TGTGCCAGTAGTACCGGACAGGGAGCAGATACC. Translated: CASSTGQGADT. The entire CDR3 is CASSTGQGADTYTF.